The rows below give T cell receptor beta chains drawn from one sample of a study of T cells after yellow fever vaccination. TCRdb analysed the 5' RACE reads with MiXCR anew, one entry per CDR3 protein. This table has roughly 150,000 distinct CDR3 sequences, 6.5% to 8.5% appearing once. The specimen comprised CD4+ T cells sorted from PBMCs, sampled roughly 5 days after the first yellow fever vaccination. These receptors came from a man younger than 35 who received the YFV17D yellow fever vaccine. Each CDR3 is given with its conserved first and last residue. A D gene is named only where the DNA matches it firmly. A row's size may be missing; if present it is once, few, many or a size class.

size: .; J: TRBJ2-1; D: TRBD2; V: TRBV27; length: 15; DNA: TGTGCCAGCAGTCGCGGGACTAGCGGCTACAATGAGCAGTTCTTC; CDR3: CASSRGTSGYNEQFF
size: few; J: TRBJ1-6; D: .; V: TRBV14; length: 18; DNA: TGTGCCAGCAGCCAAGATCGGTTCTACGGGGGAGGAAATTCACCCCTCCACTTT; CDR3: CASSQDRFYGGGNSPLHF
size: many; J: TRBJ2-4; D: .; V: TRBV10-2; length: 14; DNA: TGCGCCAGCAGTGGCACCGGGACTGAAAACATTCAGTACTTC; CDR3: CASSGTGTENIQYF
size: few; J: TRBJ1-2; D: .; V: TRBV24-1; length: 13; DNA: TGTGCCACCAGTGATCAAAACACCTATGGCTACACCTTC; CDR3: CATSDQNTYGYTF
size: .; J: TRBJ2-7; D: .; V: TRBV10-3; length: 11; DNA: TGTGCCATCCTCCGGGGCTACGAGCAGTACTTC; CDR3: CAILRGYEQYF
size: many; J: TRBJ1-6; D: .; V: TRBV27; length: 12; DNA: TGTGCCAGCAGGCAGTCAACGGGGGCCCTCCACTTT; CDR3: CASRQSTGALHF
size: .; J: TRBJ2-3; D: TRBD2; V: TRBV4-2; length: 15; DNA: TGTGCCAGCAGCCCCCGGAGTAGCGGGGGATATACGCAGTATTTT; CDR3: CASSPRSSGGYTQYF
size: .; J: TRBJ2-2; D: .; V: TRBV10-3; length: 15; DNA: TGTGCCATCAGTAACGCAGGGCAGAGCACCGGGGAGCTGTTTTTT; CDR3: CAISNAGQSTGELFF
size: many; J: TRBJ2-2; D: TRBD2; V: TRBV7-2; length: 15; DNA: TGTGCCAGCAGCCCTTCGGGGGGGCCCACCGGGGAGCTGTTTTTT; CDR3: CASSPSGGPTGELFF
size: few; J: TRBJ1-1; D: .; V: TRBV7-9; length: 15; DNA: TGTGCCAGCAGCTTAGTGCTGGGAGCAGGTCGGGAAGCTTTCTTT; CDR3: CASSLVLGAGREAFF
size: many; J: TRBJ2-4; D: .; V: TRBV5-1; length: 15; DNA: TGCGCCAGTACGCAGGGATTCTTGGGCCAAAACATTCAGTACTTC; CDR3: CASTQGFLGQNIQYF
size: many; J: TRBJ2-5; D: .; V: TRBV7-3; length: 13; DNA: TGTGCCAGCAGCTTAAATACCGAAGAGACCCAGTACTTC; CDR3: CASSLNTEETQYF
size: many; J: TRBJ2-4; D: .; V: TRBV7-8; length: 14; DNA: TGTGCCAGCAGCTTAGAGTCGGACAAAAACATTCAGTACTTC; CDR3: CASSLESDKNIQYF
size: few; J: TRBJ2-3; D: .; V: TRBV5-1; length: 14; DNA: TGCGCCAGCAGCAAGGGGGTTCGCACAGATACGCAGTATTTT; CDR3: CASSKGVRTDTQYF
size: medium-sized; J: TRBJ2-2; D: .; V: TRBV5-1; length: 17; DNA: TGCGCCAGCAGCTCGAACGGGGCTAACGCGAACACCGGGGAGCTGTTTTTT; CDR3: CASSSNGANANTGELFF
size: .; J: TRBJ2-2; D: .; V: TRBV20-1; length: 17; DNA: TGCAGTGCTAGAAACTTCGACGCATCGCGACCGGCCGGGGAGCTGTTTTTT; CDR3: CSARNFDASRPAGELFF
size: many; J: TRBJ1-1; D: .; V: TRBV29-1; length: 13; DNA: TGCAGCGTCGTCAGGCCCCTGAACACTGAAGCTTTCTTT; CDR3: CSVVRPLNTEAFF
size: many; J: TRBJ1-2; D: .; V: TRBV7-2; length: 13; DNA: TGTGCCAGCAGCTTAGCGACCGGGGATGGCTACACCTTC; CDR3: CASSLATGDGYTF
size: few; J: TRBJ1-1; D: TRBD1; V: TRBV19; length: 17; DNA: TGTGCCAGTAGTATAGGAAAAGGGGGCCCATTGAACACTGAAGCTTTCTTT; CDR3: CASSIGKGGPLNTEAFF
size: many; J: TRBJ2-3; D: TRBD2; V: TRBV20-1; length: 14; DNA: TGCAGTGTCGCACGGGGGGGTTGGACAGATACGCAGTATTTT; CDR3: CSVARGGWTDTQYF
size: few; J: TRBJ2-5; D: TRBD2; V: TRBV20-1; length: 15; DNA: TGCAGTGCTAGAGATCCTAGCGGGGACCAAGAGACCCAGTACTTC; CDR3: CSARDPSGDQETQYF
size: .; J: TRBJ2-1; D: TRBD2; V: TRBV20-1; length: 15; DNA: TGCAGTGCTAGCCTAGCGGGGGGGCGCTACAATGAGCAGTTCTTC; CDR3: CSASLAGGRYNEQFF
size: few; J: TRBJ1-6; D: TRBD1; V: TRBV18; length: 15; DNA: TGTGCCAGCTCGCCAGGGACAGGGGGCCGTTCACCCCTCCACTTT; CDR3: CASSPGTGGRSPLHF
size: .; J: TRBJ2-3; D: .; V: TRBV20-1; length: 14; DNA: TGCAGTGCTATAAGAGGGGTGAGCACAGATACGCAGTATTTT; CDR3: CSAIRGVSTDTQYF
size: .; J: TRBJ2-5; D: .; V: TRBV5-4; length: 14; DNA: TGTGCCAGCAGCTTGGCCGGGTACCAAGAGACCCAGTACTTC; CDR3: CASSLAGYQETQYF
size: many; J: TRBJ1-1; D: TRBD1; V: TRBV7-2; length: 14; DNA: TGTGCCAGCAGACGGGACAGACAGAACACTGAAGCTTTCTTT; CDR3: CASRRDRQNTEAFF
size: few; J: TRBJ2-5; D: TRBD2; V: TRBV7-2; length: 17; DNA: TGTGCCAGCAGCTTCCGAATTGGGACTAGCGGGCAAGAGACCCAGTACTTC; CDR3: CASSFRIGTSGQETQYF
size: .; J: TRBJ2-2; D: .; V: TRBV5-4; length: 16; DNA: TGTGCCAGCAGCTTGGGGCAGATGAGGAACACCGGGGAGCTGTTTTTT; CDR3: CASSLGQMRNTGELFF
size: many; J: TRBJ2-2; D: TRBD2; V: TRBV4-2; length: 16; DNA: TGTGCCAGCAGCCAAGAACCCGGGGGGGCTGCCGGGGAGCTGTTTTTT; CDR3: CASSQEPGGAAGELFF
size: .; J: TRBJ2-6; D: .; V: TRBV5-4; length: 16; DNA: TGTGCCAGCAGCTTGGAGGGGGTTGATGGGGCCAACGTCCTGACTTTC; CDR3: CASSLEGVDGANVLTF
size: few; J: TRBJ2-5; D: TRBD2; V: TRBV5-8; length: 13; DNA: TGTGCCAGCCGTTGGGAGGGTACAGAGACCCAGTACTTC; CDR3: CASRWEGTETQYF
size: many; J: TRBJ2-3; D: .; V: TRBV7-3; length: 13; DNA: TGTGCCAGCAGCACCCGACAGGCAGATACGCAGTATTTT; CDR3: CASSTRQADTQYF
size: few; J: TRBJ2-7; D: .; V: TRBV3-1; length: 14; DNA: TGTGCCAGCAGCCGAGTACAGGGTGCCTACGAGCAGTACTTC; CDR3: CASSRVQGAYEQYF
size: many; J: TRBJ1-1; D: .; V: TRBV20-1; length: 15; DNA: TGCAGTGCTAGAGACGGGCCTTACTGGGGCACTGAAGCTTTCTTT; CDR3: CSARDGPYWGTEAFF
size: many; J: TRBJ1-5; D: TRBD1; V: TRBV7-2; length: 15; DNA: TGTGCCAGCAGCGTGTACAGGGGAACCAATCAGCCCCAGCATTTT; CDR3: CASSVYRGTNQPQHF
size: many; J: TRBJ2-1; D: .; V: TRBV11-3; length: 14; DNA: TGTGCCAGCAGCCTCGGGGGCCTCTACAATGAGCAGTTCTTC; CDR3: CASSLGGLYNEQFF
size: .; J: TRBJ1-6; D: .; V: TRBV9; length: 16; DNA: TGTGCCAGCAGCCTGGAGGGCCAAGGGTTTGGTTCACCCCTCCACTTT; CDR3: CASSLEGQGFGSPLHF